This T cell receptor (beta chain) was found in a study of blood T cells in healthy people across ages. With regard to this clonotype: The antigen is unknown.

Findings of the study overall: Diversity figures derived from one million T cells were judged to underestimate the true value.

Next came a second PCR, run for about 7 to 11 cycles, which used a sample-barcoded 5' primer along with a J-beta primer mix. TCRdb reprocessed the 5' RACE reads via MiXCR and lists one record per CDR3 protein. The table shows around 1.1 million distinct CDR3 sequences, with around two fifths occurring only once. The germline V gene has CDR1 MNHNS and CDR2 SASEGT. This CDR3 contains 14 residues. This clonotype was sampled from a man aged 18 to 30 in good health. V is TRBV6-1 and J is TRBJ1-5; 8 nucleotides align to TRBD1. Sequenced material: blood. The CDR3 nucleotides are TGTGGAAGCGGACAGGGCCTTCCCAATCAGCCCCAGCATTTT. Its protein is CGSGQGLPNQPQHF.